The rows below give T cell receptor beta chains drawn from one sample of a study of beta chain features in type 1 diabetes. Data came from immunoSEQ multiplex PCR; TCRdb stores just in-frame clones and leaves some out. The sample holds around 120,000 clones; 15% to 20% are singletons and the top ten take 2.6%. Sequencing was performed on central memory CD4+ T cells from blood. These TCRs come from a young man with type 1 diabetes. The CDR3 runs from the conserved cysteine through the conserved F or W. D genes are given only for firm matches. Clone size is shown for a subset of rows, as once, few, many or a class of expanded clone.

NA	TRBJ2-3	TRBV2	NA	14	TGTGCCAGCAGTCCCGGGGTACCGACAGATACGCAGTATTTT	CASSPGVPTDTQYF
TRBD1	TRBJ1-5	TRBV7-2	NA	15	TGTGCCAGCAGCTCACAGGGGGCGGAGGGTCAGCCCCAGCATTTT	CASSSQGAEGQPQHF
TRBD1	TRBJ1-1	TRBV5-1	few	15	TGCGCCTGCCGCCCCGGTAGGGGGCCGAACACTGAAGCTTTCTTT	CACRPGRGPNTEAFF
NA	TRBJ1-2	TRBV7-2	NA	14	TGTGCCAGCAGCACGGCAGGAGGGAACTATGGCTACACCTTC	CASSTAGGNYGYTF
TRBD1	TRBJ1-5	TRBV2	NA	13	TGTGCCAGCAGTGTCCAGGGGGCCGCGCCCCAGCATTTT	CASSVQGAAPQHF
TRBD2	TRBJ2-1	TRBV7-2	NA	17	TGTGCCAGCAGTCGACTAGCGGGATCCCAGTCCTACAATGAGCAGTTCTTC	CASSRLAGSQSYNEQFF
NA	TRBJ2-5	TRBV14	many	14	TGTGCCAGCAGCCAGGGAAGGGCAGAGGAGACCCAGTACTTC	CASSQGRAEETQYF
NA	TRBJ2-6	TRBV4-3	many	17	TGCGCCAGCAGCCCCGCGGAGGGGCAAAGTGGGGCCAACGTCCTGACTTTC	CASSPAEGQSGANVLTF
TRBD1	TRBJ2-1	TRBV27	NA	20	TGTGCCAGCAGTTTATTGGTATCTGACGGCATCGACAGGGCCCACAATGAGCAGTTCTTC	CASSLLVSDGIDRAHNEQFF
TRBD1	TRBJ1-1	TRBV5-1	NA	14	TGCGCCAGCAGCTTGGCCCCAGGGGGCACTGAAGCTTTCTTT	CASSLAPGGTEAFF
NA	TRBJ2-3	TRBV7-2	few	14	TGTGCCAGCAGCTTCGATCGGGGCACAGATACGCAGTATTTT	CASSFDRGTDTQYF
TRBD1	TRBJ2-1	TRBV5-6	NA	15	TGTGCCAGCAGCTTCCGGGACAGGGTTTACAATGAGCAGTTCTTC	CASSFRDRVYNEQFF
TRBD2	TRBJ2-5	TRBV19	NA	15	TGTGCCAGTAGTAAGCGGCTAGCGGGGTTAGAGACCCAGTACTTC	CASSKRLAGLETQYF
NA	TRBJ1-2	TRBV15	NA	14	TGTGCCACCAGCAGAGATCTACAGGGAAGTGGCTACACCTTC	CATSRDLQGSGYTF
NA	TRBJ1-5	TRBV21-1	NA	18	TGTGCCAGCAGCGGACGGAACAGGGAAGCGTCGAGCAATCAGCCCCAGCATTTT	CASSGRNREASSNQPQHF
NA	TRBJ1-1	TRBV29-1	NA	13	TGCAGCGTTGAATCACCAGAAAACACTGAAGCTTTCTTT	CSVESPENTEAFF
NA	TRBJ2-3	TRBV30	few	13	TGTGCCTGGAACAACGCCGGGGCAGATACGCAGTATTTT	CAWNNAGADTQYF
TRBD1	TRBJ1-2	TRBV28	NA	16	TGTGCCAGCACCATTGGGGGTGCAGGGGGGAACTATGGCTACACCTTC	CASTIGGAGGNYGYTF
NA	TRBJ2-1	TRBV6-5	few	11	TGTGCCAGCAGTTCAGGATCCAGGCCGCTCTTC	CASSSGSRPLF
NA	TRBJ2-1	TRBV14	few	17	TGTGCCAGCAGCCAATTGAGGGGCCCGAAAACCCCCAATGAGCAGTTCTTC	CASSQLRGPKTPNEQFF
TRBD2	TRBJ2-1	TRBV11-3	few	14	TGTGCCAGCAGCTTCGGGGGGTCCTACAATGAGCAGTTCTTC	CASSFGGSYNEQFF
NA	TRBJ2-7	TRBV20-1	few	11	TGCAGTCGCCTAGGAGCCTACGAGCAGTACTTC	CSRLGAYEQYF
NA	TRBJ2-3	TRBV30	few	14	TGTGCCTGGAGTCCTACAAACACAGGAGTTACGCAGTATTTT	CAWSPTNTGVTQYF
NA	TRBJ2-6	TRBV6-5	NA	14	TGTGCCAGTCTTCAGCGCTCTGGGGCCAACGTCCTGACTTTC	CASLQRSGANVLTF
NA	TRBJ1-2	TRBV7-2	few	14	TGTGCCAGCAGCCCCCAGGGTTATAACTATGGCTACACCTTC	CASSPQGYNYGYTF
NA	TRBJ1-2	TRBV5-1	NA	13	TGCGCCAGCAGCATACAGGACAACTATGGCTACACCTTC	CASSIQDNYGYTF
NA	TRBJ1-5	TRBV18	NA	16	TGTGCCAGCTCACCACGGGCAGGCTCTAGCGATCAGCCCCAGCATTTT	CASSPRAGSSDQPQHF
TRBD2	TRBJ2-1	TRBV19	few	15	TGTGCCAGTAGTACTTTAGCGGGTTCCTACAATGAGCAGTTCTTC	CASSTLAGSYNEQFF
TRBD1	TRBJ2-1	TRBV7-8	few	18	TGTGCCAGCAGCTTAGTCCCCTATCCGGGACAGGGCGACAATGAGCAGTTCTTC	CASSLVPYPGQGDNEQFF
TRBD1	TRBJ1-5	TRBV2	NA	14	TGTGCCAGCAGCCGGGACAGGGGCAATCAGCCCCAGCATTTT	CASSRDRGNQPQHF
NA	TRBJ2-5	TRBV7-2	NA	12	TGTGCCAGCAGCTTCAGACTGGAGACCCAGTACTTC	CASSFRLETQYF
NA	TRBJ1-3	TRBV7-9	once	12	TGTGCCAGCAGCTTAGTGCTAACAGGTTTGGATTTT	CASSLVLTGLDF
NA	TRBJ1-1	TRBV29-1	few	12	TGCAGCGTTATCTTTCAGGGGATCGACGCTTTCTTT	CSVIFQGIDAFF
NA	TRBJ2-7	TRBV7-3	NA	14	TGTGCCAGCAGCCCGACCGATAGCTCCTACGAGCAGTACTTC	CASSPTDSSYEQYF
TRBD1	TRBJ1-1	TRBV18	few	15	TGTGCCAGCTCACCGGGGAGGGGGCTGGACACTGAAGCTTTCTTT	CASSPGRGLDTEAFF
NA	TRBJ1-2	TRBV4-3	NA	16	TGCGCCAGCAGCCAATCGTACAGCGGGGGGTTCTATGGCTACACCTTC	CASSQSYSGGFYGYTF
NA	TRBJ2-2	TRBV30	few	16	TGTGCCTGGAGCCCCGTGGGCAGGGCCAACACCGGGGAGCTGTTTTTT	CAWSPVGRANTGELFF
NA	TRBJ2-3	TRBV9	NA	15	TGTGCCAGCAGCGTAGGGGACGCATGGGCGAATACGCAGTATTTT	CASSVGDAWANTQYF
NA	TRBJ2-1	TRBV27	medium-sized	13	TGTGCCAGCAGTTCTGTAGGGGTCCTAGAGCAGTTCTTC	CASSSVGVLEQFF
NA	TRBJ2-7	TRBV29-1	few	16	TGCAGCGTTGAAGATCCCCAAGCGACCAGCTCCTACGAGCAGTACTTC	CSVEDPQATSSYEQYF
TRBD2	TRBJ2-5	TRBV6-5	few	15	TGTGCCAGCAGCTATTTAGCGGGAGGGCGAGAGACCCAGTACTTC	CASSYLAGGRETQYF
TRBD1	TRBJ1-1	TRBV29-1	few	14	TGCAGCGTAAAAGGGACAGATCTGAACACTGAAGCTTTCTTT	CSVKGTDLNTEAFF
TRBD2	TRBJ2-1	TRBV4-2	NA	15	TGTGCCAGCACAACCGGGACTAGCGGGACGAATGAGCAGTTCTTC	CASTTGTSGTNEQFF
NA	TRBJ2-3	TRBV14	medium-sized	15	TGTGCCAGCAGCCAACGAGCGGCGCCCACAGATACGCAGTATTTT	CASSQRAAPTDTQYF
NA	TRBJ1-5	TRBV19	NA	12	TGTGCCAGTAGTATCTCTAATCAGCCCCAGCATTTT	CASSISNQPQHF
TRBD1	TRBJ2-1	TRBV9	few	15	TGTGCCAGCAGCGAACAGGGGAGCTCCTACAATGAGCAGTTCTTC	CASSEQGSSYNEQFF